This T cell receptor beta chain was sequenced in a study of OX40 agonist ivuxolimab in advanced cancers. Notes on this clone: The antigen is unknown.

Sampling times: baseline, cycle 4 day 1, cycle 7 day 1. The CDR3 is 14 residues long. The trim removed 2 bases at V and 6 bases at J, leaving 3 bases unmatched. The germline V gene has CDR1 MNHEY and CDR2 SMNVEV (reference sequence). Overall study results and limits: Among T cells, CD8+ cells averaged more expanded clones than CD4+ cells.

TCRdb keeps only in-frame clones here, not all; method: immunoSEQ multiplex PCR. The sample includes 100,000 or so clones, 70% to 85% of them seen just once. The chain links TRBV27 to TRBJ2-7; 11 nucleotides match TRBD2. The source material was CD4+ or CD8+ T cells sorted from blood, sampled in a trial of the OX40 agonist ivuxolimab. This clonotype was sampled from an adult with an advanced solid tumor such as melanoma, head and neck, liver or kidney cancer. The CDR3 DNA sequence: TGTGCCAGCAGTTTACTAGCGGGAGGAACCGAGCAGTACTTC. The encoded protein is CASSLLAGGTEQYF.